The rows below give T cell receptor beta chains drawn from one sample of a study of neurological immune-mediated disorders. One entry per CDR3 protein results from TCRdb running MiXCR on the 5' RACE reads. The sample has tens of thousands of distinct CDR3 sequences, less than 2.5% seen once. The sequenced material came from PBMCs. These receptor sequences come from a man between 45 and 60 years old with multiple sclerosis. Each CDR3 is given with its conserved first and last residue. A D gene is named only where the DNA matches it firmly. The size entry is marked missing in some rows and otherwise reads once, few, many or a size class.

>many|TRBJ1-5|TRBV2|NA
CASRPGSNQPQHF
TGTGCCAGCAGGCCCGGTAGCAATCAGCCCCAGCATTTT
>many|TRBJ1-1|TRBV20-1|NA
CSASSDYRSVLEAFF
TGCAGTGCTAGTTCAGACTATCGTTCAGTTTTAGAAGCTTTCTTT
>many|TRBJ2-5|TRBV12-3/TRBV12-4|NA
CASSSTGQETQYF
TGTGCCAGCAGTTCTACAGGGCAAGAGACCCAGTACTTC
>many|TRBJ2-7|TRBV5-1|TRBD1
CASSLAGQRTYEQYF
TGCGCCAGCAGCTTGGCGGGACAGAGGACTTACGAGCAGTACTTC
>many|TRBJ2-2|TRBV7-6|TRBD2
CASRPTSGGNTGELFF
TGTGCCAGCAGACCTACTAGCGGGGGAAACACCGGGGAGCTGTTTTTT
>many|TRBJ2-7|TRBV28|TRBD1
CASSLFSGGEQYF
TGTGCCAGCAGTTTATTCTCAGGGGGCGAGCAGTACTTC
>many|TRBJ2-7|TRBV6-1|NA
CASSARMGYEQYF
TGTGCCAGCAGTGCCCGTATGGGCTACGAGCAGTACTTC
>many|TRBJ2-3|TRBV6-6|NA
CASTPRRSTSTDTQYF
TGTGCCAGCACCCCGCGCCGATCAACTAGCACAGATACGCAGTATTTT
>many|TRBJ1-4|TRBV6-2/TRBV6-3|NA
CASSWRGTEEKLFF
TGTGCCAGCAGTTGGAGGGGCACGGAGGAAAAACTGTTTTTT
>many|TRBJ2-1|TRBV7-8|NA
CASSLDLGGYNEQFF
TGTGCCAGCAGCTTAGACCTAGGAGGCTACAATGAGCAGTTCTTC
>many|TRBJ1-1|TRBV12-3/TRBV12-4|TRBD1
CASSWTGGKTEAFF
TGTGCCAGCAGTTGGACAGGGGGGAAAACTGAAGCTTTCTTT
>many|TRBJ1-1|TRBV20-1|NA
CSASLGSTEAFF
TGCAGTGCTAGTCTTGGCAGCACTGAAGCTTTCTTT
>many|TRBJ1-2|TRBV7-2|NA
CASSPGGVAVGYGYTF
TGTGCCAGCAGCCCGGGAGGGGTTGCCGTTGGCTATGGCTACACCTTC
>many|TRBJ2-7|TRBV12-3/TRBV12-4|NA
CASSLGTVSSYEQYF
TGTGCCAGCAGTTTAGGGACGGTGAGCTCCTACGAGCAGTACTTC
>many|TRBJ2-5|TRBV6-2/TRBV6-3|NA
CASSYGETQYF
TGTGCCAGCAGTTACGGAGAGACCCAGTACTTC
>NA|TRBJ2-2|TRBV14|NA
CASSPPGVFNTGELFF
TGTGCCAGCAGCCCTCCGGGGGTCTTCAACACCGGGGAGCTGTTTTTT
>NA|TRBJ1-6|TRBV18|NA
CASSSGGGNSPLHF
TGTGCCAGCTCATCTGGGGGAGGCAATTCACCCCTCCACTTT
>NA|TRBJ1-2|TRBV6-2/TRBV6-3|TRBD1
CDSSPTGVGYTF
TGTGACAGCAGTCCGACAGGGGTTGGCTACACCTTC
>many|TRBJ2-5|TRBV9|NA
CASSETGGPETQYF
TGTGCCAGCAGCGAGACGGGGGGCCCGGAGACCCAGTACTTC
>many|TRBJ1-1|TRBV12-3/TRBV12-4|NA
CASSQLMNTEAFF
TGTGCCAGCAGCCAGCTAATGAACACTGAAGCTTTCTTT
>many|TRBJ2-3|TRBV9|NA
CASSGPTGLSTDTQYF
TGTGCCAGCAGCGGCCCCACCGGGCTTAGCACAGATACGCAGTATTTT
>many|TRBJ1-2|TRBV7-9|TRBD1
CASSNSPLGTGENYGYTF
TGTGCCAGCAGCAACAGTCCTCTCGGGACAGGGGAAAACTATGGCTACACCTTC
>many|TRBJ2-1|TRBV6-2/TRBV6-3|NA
CASKRSSWTGNEQFF
TGTGCCAGCAAAAGGAGCAGTTGGACCGGCAATGAGCAGTTCTTC
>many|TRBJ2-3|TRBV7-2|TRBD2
CASSLGVSGAADTQYF
TGTGCCAGCAGCTTAGGTGTGAGCGGGGCTGCAGATACGCAGTATTTT
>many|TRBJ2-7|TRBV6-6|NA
CASRQTYEQYF
TGTGCCAGCAGACAGACCTACGAGCAGTACTTC
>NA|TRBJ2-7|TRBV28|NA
CASSLFPYEQYF
TGTGCCAGCAGTTTATTCCCCTACGAGCAGTACTTC
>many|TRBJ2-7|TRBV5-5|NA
CASRLRGALTYEQYF
TGTGCCAGCAGACTCAGGGGGGCGCTAACCTACGAGCAGTACTTC
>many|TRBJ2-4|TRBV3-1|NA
CASSLGTKNIQYF
TGTGCCAGCAGCCTGGGGACCAAAAACATTCAGTACTTC
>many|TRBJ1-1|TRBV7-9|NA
CASSFYLGTEAFF
TGTGCCAGCAGCTTCTATCTGGGAACTGAAGCTTTCTTT
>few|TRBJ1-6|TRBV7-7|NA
CASSWGPNVPNNSPLHF
TGTGCCAGCAGCTGGGGACCAAACGTCCCAAATAATTCACCCCTCCACTTT
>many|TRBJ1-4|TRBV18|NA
CASSPPSTGKLFF
TGTGCCAGCTCACCACCATCGACGGGGAAACTGTTTTTT
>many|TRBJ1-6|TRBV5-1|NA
CASSPGVGSNSPLHF
TGCGCCAGCAGCCCGGGCGTCGGGAGTAATTCACCCCTCCACTTT
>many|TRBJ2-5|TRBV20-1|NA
CSARGRGVETQYF
TGCAGTGCTAGAGGGAGAGGGGTAGAGACCCAGTACTTC
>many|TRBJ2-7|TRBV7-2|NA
CASSEMSYEQYF
TGTGCCAGCAGCGAAATGAGCTACGAGCAGTACTTC
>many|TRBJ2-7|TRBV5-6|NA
CASSLGRRGYEQYF
TGTGCCAGCAGCTTGGGCAGGCGGGGCTACGAGCAGTACTTC
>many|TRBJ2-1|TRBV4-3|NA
CASSPRRVLGYNEQFF
TGCGCCAGCAGCCCACGGCGTGTCCTGGGCTACAATGAGCAGTTCTTC
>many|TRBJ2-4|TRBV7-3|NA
CASSLSPPPGDIQYF
TGTGCCAGCAGCTTAAGTCCCCCGCCTGGGGACATTCAGTACTTC
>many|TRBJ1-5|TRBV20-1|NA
CSARDLMGGDNQPQHF
TGCAGTGCTAGAGATCTAATGGGGGGGGACAATCAGCCCCAGCATTTT
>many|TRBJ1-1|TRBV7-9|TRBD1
CASSGDRDRALWNTEAFF
TGTGCCAGCAGCGGGGACCGGGACAGGGCTTTGTGGAACACTGAAGCTTTCTTT
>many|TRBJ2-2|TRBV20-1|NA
CSARVGQANTGELFF
TGCAGTGCTAGAGTGGGTCAGGCGAACACCGGGGAGCTGTTTTTT
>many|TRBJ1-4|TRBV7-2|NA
CASSSPAQKLFF
TGTGCCAGCAGCTCCCCGGCGCAAAAACTGTTTTTT
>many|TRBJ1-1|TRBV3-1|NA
CASSQTTGVLDTEAFF
TGTGCCAGCAGCCAAACAACCGGGGTATTAGACACTGAAGCTTTCTTT
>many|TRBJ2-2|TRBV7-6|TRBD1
CASSLIGDRDGGELFF
TGTGCCAGCAGCTTAATTGGGGACAGGGATGGAGGGGAGCTGTTTTTT
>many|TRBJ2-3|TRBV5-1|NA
CASSLALPENTQYF
TGCGCCAGCAGCTTGGCGCTGCCGGAGAATACGCAGTATTTT
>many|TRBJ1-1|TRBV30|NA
CAWSHAGGTEAFF
TGTGCCTGGAGTCATGCGGGAGGGACTGAAGCTTTCTTT
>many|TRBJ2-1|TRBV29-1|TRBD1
CSAVGQGAYNEQFF
TGCAGCGCCGTCGGACAGGGGGCGTACAATGAGCAGTTCTTC
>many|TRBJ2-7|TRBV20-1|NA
CSALDRTRSSYEQYF
TGCAGTGCTCTAGACCGGACACGGTCTTCCTACGAGCAGTACTTC
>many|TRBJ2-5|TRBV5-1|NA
CASSRGGDGETQYF
TGCGCCAGCAGCCGGGGAGGAGACGGGGAGACCCAGTACTTC
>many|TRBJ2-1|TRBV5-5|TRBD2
CASSPLGRGGNEQFF
TGTGCCAGCAGCCCCTTGGGGCGGGGGGGGAATGAGCAGTTCTTC
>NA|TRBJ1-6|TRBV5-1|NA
CASSLFGERNSPLHF
TGCGCCAGCAGCTTGTTCGGGGAGAGGAATTCACCCCTCCACTTT
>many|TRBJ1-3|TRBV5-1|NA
CASSAESGNTIYF
TGCGCCAGCAGCGCGGAGTCGGGAAACACCATATATTTT
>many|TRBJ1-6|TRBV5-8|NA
CASSLSRGSPLHF
TGTGCCAGCAGCCTCTCAAGGGGTTCACCCCTCCACTTT
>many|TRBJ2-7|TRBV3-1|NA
CASSVQGSYEQYF
TGTGCCAGCAGCGTGCAGGGCTCCTACGAGCAGTACTTC